This T cell receptor (beta chain) was sequenced for a study of blood T cell repertoires in COVID-19. Measured with immunoSEQ multiplex PCR; TCRdb has only the in-frame clones, and not every one. Found here are about 69,000 clones, 65% to 85% of them singletons; the top ten hold about 15%. Source material: peripheral blood. The TCR comes from a man in his 60s with acute or convalescent COVID-19.

The DNA of the CDR3 is TGTGCCAGCAGCCAAGGCGGGGGTTCCGAGACCCAGTACTTC. This encodes CASSQGGGSETQYF. J is TRBJ2-5 and V is TRBV4-2; 7 nucleotides align to TRBD2. V lost 1 base to trimming and J lost 5 bases; unmatched junction nucleotides: 4. CDR3 size: 14 residues. Germline CDR1 and CDR2: LGHNA and YNFKEQ.